This TCR beta chain was captured in a study of T-cell memory formation after mild COVID-19. The study, taken as a whole, reports: Day 15 to 85 contracting clones showed balanced CD4/CD8; day 15 to 37 expanders favored CD4+.

Germline V gives CDR1 KGHDR, CDR2 SFDVKD. V was clipped by 6 bases and J by 0 bases; unmatched bases: 5. CDR3 size: 15 residues. As regards this clonotype: Antigen unknown.

MiXCR was run by TCRdb on the 5' RACE reads, yielding one entry per CDR3 protein. The sample lists about 470,000 distinct CDR3 sequences, roughly 25% occurring once. The chain couples TRBV24-1 to TRBJ2-7; 9 bases line up with TRBD2. This receptor was identified in an adult woman who had mild COVID-19 (a few samples of this study predate the infection). Cell type and time point are not known. Sample: PBMCs or a T cell subset sorted from them (not recorded which). The CDR3 bases are TGTGCCACCAGTCCTAGCGGGGTGAACTCCTACGAGCAGTACTTC. Translated, it gives CATSPSGVNSYEQYF.